The T cell receptor (beta chain) described here comes from a study of T cell responses to AZD1222 COVID-19 vaccine. In regard to this clone: The same CDR3 arises from other DNA sequences in this sample as well.

The V end lost 3 bases, the J end lost 0 bases, and 2 bases lay between the germline ends. This CDR3 comprises 12 residues. From germline, CDR1 is KGHSH and CDR2 LQKENI. The table came from immunoSEQ multiplex PCR; TCRdb's copy has only in-frame clones and leaves some out. The sample shows some 140,000 clones, more than 90% of them seen only once. The source of this sequence is an adult in good health. The J gene is TRBJ2-5, the V gene TRBV18; D is unclear. Sequencing was performed on peripheral blood, taken on day 0 of AZD1222 vaccination. This CDR3 reads CASSPNQETQYF. The CDR3 nucleotides read TGTGCCAGCTCACCGAACCAAGAGACCCAGTACTTC.